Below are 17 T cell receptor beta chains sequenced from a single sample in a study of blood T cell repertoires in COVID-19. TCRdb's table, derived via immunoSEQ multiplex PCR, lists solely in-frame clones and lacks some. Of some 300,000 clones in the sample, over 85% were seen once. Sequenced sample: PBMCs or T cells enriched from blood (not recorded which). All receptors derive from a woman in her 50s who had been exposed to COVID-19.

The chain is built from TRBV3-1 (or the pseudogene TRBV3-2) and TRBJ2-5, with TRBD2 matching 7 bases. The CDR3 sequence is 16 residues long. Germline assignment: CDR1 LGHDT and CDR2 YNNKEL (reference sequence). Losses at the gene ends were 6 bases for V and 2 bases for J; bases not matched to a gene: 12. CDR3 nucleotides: TGTGCCAGCAGTCGATCAGAAGCGGGGACGCAAGAGACCCAGTACTTC. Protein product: CASSRSEAGTQETQYF.

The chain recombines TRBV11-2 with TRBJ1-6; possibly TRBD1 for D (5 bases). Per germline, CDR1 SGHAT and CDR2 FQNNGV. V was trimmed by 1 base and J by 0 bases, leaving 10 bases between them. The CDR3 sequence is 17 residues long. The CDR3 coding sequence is TGTGCCAGCAGCTTAGCGGGGGAGAGCTCCTATAATTCACCCCTCCACTTT. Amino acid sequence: CASSLAGESSYNSPLHF.

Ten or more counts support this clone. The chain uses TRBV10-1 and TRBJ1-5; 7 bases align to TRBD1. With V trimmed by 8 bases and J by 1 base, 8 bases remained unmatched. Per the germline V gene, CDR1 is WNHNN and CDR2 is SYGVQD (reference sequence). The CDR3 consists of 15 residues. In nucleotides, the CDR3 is TGCGCCAGCCCCGCCGGACAGGCGAGCAATCAGCCCCAGCATTTT. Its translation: CASPAGQASNQPQHF.

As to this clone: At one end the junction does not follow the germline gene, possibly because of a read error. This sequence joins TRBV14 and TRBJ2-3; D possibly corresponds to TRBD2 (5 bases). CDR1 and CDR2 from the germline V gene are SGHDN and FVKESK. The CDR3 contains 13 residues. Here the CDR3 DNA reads TGTGCCAGCAGCCAAGGGGGAATAGCCCAACGGAGGTTT. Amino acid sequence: CASSQGGIAQRRF.

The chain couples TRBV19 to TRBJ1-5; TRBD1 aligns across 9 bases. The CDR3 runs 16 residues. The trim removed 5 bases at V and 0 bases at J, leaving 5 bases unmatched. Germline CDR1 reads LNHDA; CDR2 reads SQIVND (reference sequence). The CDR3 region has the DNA TGTGCCAGTAGTCCGGGGACAGGGTATAGCAATCAGCCCCAGCATTTT. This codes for CASSPGTGYSNQPQHF.

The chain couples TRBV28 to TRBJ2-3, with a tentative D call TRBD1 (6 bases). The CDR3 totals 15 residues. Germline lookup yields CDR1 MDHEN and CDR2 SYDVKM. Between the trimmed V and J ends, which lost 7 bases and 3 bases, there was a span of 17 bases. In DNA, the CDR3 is TGTGCCAGCAATTCCCGGTGGGGGCGGACAGATACGCAGTATTTT. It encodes CASNSRWGRTDTQYF.

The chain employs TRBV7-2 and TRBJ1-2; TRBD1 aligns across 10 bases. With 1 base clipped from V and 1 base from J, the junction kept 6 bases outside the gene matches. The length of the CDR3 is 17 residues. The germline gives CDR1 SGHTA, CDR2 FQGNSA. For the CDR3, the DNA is TGTGCCAGCAGCTTAGGGAGGACAGGGGGTCTTAACTATGGCTACACCTTC. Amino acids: CASSLGRTGGLNYGYTF.

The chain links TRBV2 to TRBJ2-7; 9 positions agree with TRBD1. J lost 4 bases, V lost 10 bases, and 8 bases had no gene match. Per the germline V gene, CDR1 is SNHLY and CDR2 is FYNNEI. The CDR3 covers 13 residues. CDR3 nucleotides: TGTGCCACCTCGACAGGGGGTGGTTACGAGCAGTACTTC. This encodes CATSTGGGYEQYF.

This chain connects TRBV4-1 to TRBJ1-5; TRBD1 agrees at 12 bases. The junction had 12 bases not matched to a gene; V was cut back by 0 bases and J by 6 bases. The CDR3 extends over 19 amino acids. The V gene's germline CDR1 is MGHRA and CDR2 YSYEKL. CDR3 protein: CASSQEPGDRGLSFQPQHF. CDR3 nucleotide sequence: TGCGCCAGCAGCCAAGAGCCGGGGGACAGGGGGCTTTCCTTTCAGCCCCAGCATTTT.

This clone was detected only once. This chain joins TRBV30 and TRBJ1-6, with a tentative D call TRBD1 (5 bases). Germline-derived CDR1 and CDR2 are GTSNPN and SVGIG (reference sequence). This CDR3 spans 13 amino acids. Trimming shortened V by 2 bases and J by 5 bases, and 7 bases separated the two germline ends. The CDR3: CAWSSGNNSPLHF. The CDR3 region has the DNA TGTGCCTGGAGTTCAGGGAATAATTCACCCCTCCACTTT.

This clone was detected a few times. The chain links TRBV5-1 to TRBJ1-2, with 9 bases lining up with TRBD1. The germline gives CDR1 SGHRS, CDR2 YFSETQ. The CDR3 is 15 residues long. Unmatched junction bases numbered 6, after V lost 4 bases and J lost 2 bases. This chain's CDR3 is CASSGMGTGNYGYTF. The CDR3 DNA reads TGCGCCAGCAGCGGTATGGGGACAGGGAACTATGGCTACACCTTC.

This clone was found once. The CDR3 reads CSVVGVESSYNEQFF. CDR3 DNA sequence: TGCAGCGTTGTTGGTGTGGAGAGCTCCTACAATGAGCAGTTCTTC. The rearrangement joins TRBV29-1 to TRBJ2-1; D gene unclear. The CDR3 has 15 amino acids. V lost 4 bases and J 0 bases, leaving 13 bases between the germline ends. Germline CDR1 reads SQVTM; CDR2 reads ANQGSEA.

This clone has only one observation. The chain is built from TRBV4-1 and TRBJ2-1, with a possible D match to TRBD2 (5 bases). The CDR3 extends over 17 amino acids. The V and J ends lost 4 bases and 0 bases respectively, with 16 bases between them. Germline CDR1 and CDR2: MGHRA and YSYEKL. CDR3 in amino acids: CASSPSGGRNSYNEQFF. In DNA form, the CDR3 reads TGCGCCAGCAGCCCATCCGGCGGGCGGAACTCCTACAATGAGCAGTTCTTC.

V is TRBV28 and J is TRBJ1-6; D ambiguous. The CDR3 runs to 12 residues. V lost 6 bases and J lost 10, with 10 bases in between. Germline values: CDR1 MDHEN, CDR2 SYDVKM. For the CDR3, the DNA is TGTGCCAGCAGCTCGGGAAACTCACCCCTCCACTTT. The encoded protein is CASSSGNSPLHF.

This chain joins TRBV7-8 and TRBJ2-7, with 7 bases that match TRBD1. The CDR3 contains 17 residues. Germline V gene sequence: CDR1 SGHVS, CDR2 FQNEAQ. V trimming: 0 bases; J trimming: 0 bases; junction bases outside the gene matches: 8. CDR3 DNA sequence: TGTGCCAGCAGCTTAGCGCTCGGGACAGATAGCTCCTACGAGCAGTACTTC. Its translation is CASSLALGTDSSYEQYF. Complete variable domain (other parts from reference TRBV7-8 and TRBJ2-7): GAGVSQSPRYKVAKRGQDVALRCDPISGHVSLFWYQQALGQGPEFLTYFQNEAQLDKSGLPSDRFFAERPEGSVSTLKIQRTQQEDSAVYLCASSLALGTDSSYEQYFGPGTRLTVT.

CDR3: CASSPRGRDREGYGYTF. In DNA, the CDR3 is TGTGCCAGCAGCCCACGAGGAAGGGACAGGGAGGGATATGGCTACACCTTC. V usage is TRBV3-1 (or the pseudogene TRBV3-2) and J usage is TRBJ1-2; 9 bases align to TRBD1. Looked up from germline, CDR1 is LGHDT and CDR2 is YNNKEL (reference sequence). CDR3 length: 17 residues. The V gene end was trimmed by 4 bases and the J gene end by 5 bases; junction bases not matched to a gene: 14.

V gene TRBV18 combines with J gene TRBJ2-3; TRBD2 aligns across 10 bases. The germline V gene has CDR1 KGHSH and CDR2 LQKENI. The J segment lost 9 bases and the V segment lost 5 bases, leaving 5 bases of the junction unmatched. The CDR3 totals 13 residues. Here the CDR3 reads CASSTGLADTQYF. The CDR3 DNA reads TGTGCCAGCTCAACCGGACTAGCGGACACGCAGTATTTT.